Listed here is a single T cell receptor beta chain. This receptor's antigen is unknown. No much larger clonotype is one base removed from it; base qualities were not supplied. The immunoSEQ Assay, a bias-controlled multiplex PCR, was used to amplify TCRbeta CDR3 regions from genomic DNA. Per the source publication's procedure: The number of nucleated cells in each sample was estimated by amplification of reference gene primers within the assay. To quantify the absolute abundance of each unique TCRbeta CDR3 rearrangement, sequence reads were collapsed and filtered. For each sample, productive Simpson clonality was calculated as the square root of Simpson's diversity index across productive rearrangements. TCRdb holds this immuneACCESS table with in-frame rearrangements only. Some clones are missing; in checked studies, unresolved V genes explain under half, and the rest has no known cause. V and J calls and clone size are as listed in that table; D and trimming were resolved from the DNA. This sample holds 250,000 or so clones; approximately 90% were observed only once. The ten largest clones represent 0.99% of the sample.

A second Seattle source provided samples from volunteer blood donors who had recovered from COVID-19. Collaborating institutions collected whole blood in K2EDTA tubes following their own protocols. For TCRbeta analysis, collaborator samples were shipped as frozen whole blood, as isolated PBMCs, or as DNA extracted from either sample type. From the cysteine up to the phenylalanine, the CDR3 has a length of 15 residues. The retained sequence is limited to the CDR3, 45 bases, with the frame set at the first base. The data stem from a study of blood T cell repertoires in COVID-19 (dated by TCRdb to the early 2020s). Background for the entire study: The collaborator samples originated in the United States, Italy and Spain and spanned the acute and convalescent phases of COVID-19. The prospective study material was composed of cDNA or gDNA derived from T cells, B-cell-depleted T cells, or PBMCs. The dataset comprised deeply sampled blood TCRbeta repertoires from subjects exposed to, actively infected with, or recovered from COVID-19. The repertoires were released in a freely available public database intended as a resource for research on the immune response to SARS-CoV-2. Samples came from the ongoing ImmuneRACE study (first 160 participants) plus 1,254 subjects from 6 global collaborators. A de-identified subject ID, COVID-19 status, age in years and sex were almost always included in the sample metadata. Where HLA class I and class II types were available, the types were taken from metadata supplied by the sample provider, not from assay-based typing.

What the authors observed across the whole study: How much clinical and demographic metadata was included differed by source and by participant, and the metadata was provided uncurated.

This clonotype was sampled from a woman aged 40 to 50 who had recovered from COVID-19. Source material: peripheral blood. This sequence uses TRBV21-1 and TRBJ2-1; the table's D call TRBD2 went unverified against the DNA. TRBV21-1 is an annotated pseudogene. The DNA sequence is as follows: TGTGCCAGCAGCAAACGAGATAGCGGGGGGAATGAGCAGTTCTTC. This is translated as CASSKRDSGGNEQFF.